Listed below are T cell receptor beta chains from one sample, sequenced in a study of blood T cell repertoires in COVID-19. Sequencing used immunoSEQ multiplex PCR; TCRdb keeps in-frame clones, though not all of them. Among roughly 380,000 clones listed, around 84% were seen once. Sequenced: peripheral blood. The receptors shown here come from a woman younger than 30 with acute or convalescent COVID-19. Each CDR3 is given with its conserved first and last residue. D genes are given only for firm matches. Size values are once, few and many counts, or a class for expanded clones, and some rows have none.

j_call,v_call,d_call,clone_size,cdr3_nt,cdr3_aa
TRBJ1-2,TRBV6-5,.,few,TGTGCCAGCGGCCACGGACAGCTGCCTAGCTATGGCTACACCTTC,CASGHGQLPSYGYTF
TRBJ2-1,TRBV28,TRBD2,.,TGTGCCAGCATCACGGCAACCGGGACTAGCAGATACAATGAGCAGTTCTTC,CASITATGTSRYNEQFF
TRBJ2-7,TRBV5-5,.,.,TGTGCCAGCGGACCGTGGGGCACCCTCTACGAGCAGTACTTC,CASGPWGTLYEQYF
TRBJ1-6,TRBV6-4,TRBD1,.,TGTGCCAGCAGTGCTCACAGGGGTTCACCCCTCCACTTT,CASSAHRGSPLHF
TRBJ1-2,TRBV5-1,.,.,TGCGCCAGCAGCCGCAGGGGTTTCGAGGATGGCTACACCTTC,CASSRRGFEDGYTF
TRBJ2-5,TRBV18,TRBD2,once,TGTGCCAGCTCACCACTTCCCCCTAGCGGGGCAGGGGAGACCCAGTACTTC,CASSPLPPSGAGETQYF
TRBJ2-1,TRBV18,.,.,TGTGCCAGCTCACCAACCGCTCGGGCGGGATTTGATGAGCAGTTCTTC,CASSPTARAGFDEQFF
TRBJ1-1,TRBV2,TRBD1,once,TGTGCCAGCAGTGTCGAACAGGGGATGAACACTGAAGCTTTCTTT,CASSVEQGMNTEAFF
TRBJ1-4,TRBV4-2,.,.,TGTGCCAGCAGCCAAGAACCCAGGGAGGTTGAAAAACTGTTTTTT,CASSQEPREVEKLFF
TRBJ1-4,TRBV5-1,TRBD1,few,TGCGCCAGCAGCTCACAGACAGGGCGCCAGGAATCGAAACTGTTTTTT,CASSSQTGRQESKLFF
TRBJ2-3,TRBV5-5,.,.,TGTGCCAGCAGCTTGGGCCCGGCAGGCCTCACAGATACGCAGTATTTT,CASSLGPAGLTDTQYF
TRBJ2-3,TRBV7-9,.,.,TGTGCCAGCAGCGACACGAATGCCCGGGATAAAGGCACAGATACGCAGTATTTT,CASSDTNARDKGTDTQYF
TRBJ2-1,TRBV5-1,.,.,TGCGCCAGCAGCCCGCAAAGGGGGAGGGCCGTTGGCGTTGAGCAGTTCTTC,CASSPQRGRAVGVEQFF
TRBJ1-3,TRBV5-1,.,few,TGCGCCAGCAGCTTGGGAGAGGGCGGAAACACCATATATTTT,CASSLGEGGNTIYF
TRBJ1-4,TRBV5-5,.,.,TGTGCCAGCAGCTCTAGAGGTGAAAAACTGTTTTTT,CASSSRGEKLFF
TRBJ1-2,TRBV12-5,.,.,TGTGCTAGTGGTTTGGGCCCGTTGGGGGGAAGCTATGGCTACACCTTC,CASGLGPLGGSYGYTF
TRBJ2-7,TRBV5-1,.,.,TGCGCCAGCAGCTTGCTGGACACTCTGGGTGAGCAGTACTTC,CASSLLDTLGEQYF
TRBJ1-1,TRBV19,TRBD1,.,TGTGCCAGTAGCCCCGGACAGGGGATAATGAACACTGAAGCTTTCTTT,CASSPGQGIMNTEAFF
TRBJ1-1,TRBV4-1,.,.,TGCGCCAGCAGCCACTTCGTCGACAGCCTGATGAACACTGAAGCTTTCTTT,CASSHFVDSLMNTEAFF
TRBJ1-1,TRBV6-6,.,.,TGTGCCAGCCATTTTGAGAGGAACACTGAAGCTTTCTTT,CASHFERNTEAFF
TRBJ2-5,TRBV6-1,TRBD1,.,TGTGCCAGCAGTGATTACGACAGGGGCGTGGAGACCCAGTACTTC,CASSDYDRGVETQYF
TRBJ2-5,TRBV6-2/TRBV6-3,TRBD1,.,TGTGCCAGCAGTCAGGCAGGGGGCGGATTGGAGACCCAGTACTTC,CASSQAGGGLETQYF
TRBJ1-3,TRBV5-4,.,.,TGTGCCAGCAGCTTGTCCGGGAACTTTGGGTACACCATATATTTT,CASSLSGNFGYTIYF
TRBJ1-2,TRBV7-2,.,.,TGTGCCAGCAGCTCCCATCGGAGTTATGGCTACACCTTC,CASSSHRSYGYTF
TRBJ1-2,TRBV18,TRBD1,.,TGTGCCAGCTCCTTCTGGACAGGGCGGGGGAACTATGGCTACACCTTC,CASSFWTGRGNYGYTF
TRBJ2-2,TRBV28,TRBD1,.,TGTGCCAGCAGTGAACAGGGGAACGGGGAGCTGTTTTTT,CASSEQGNGELFF